Shown below are 18 T cell receptor beta chains from a single sample sequenced in a study of blood T cells in healthy people across ages. A sample-barcoded 5' primer and a J-beta primer mix were used in a second PCR of about 7 to 12 cycles. TCRdb recomputed calls from the 5' RACE reads with MiXCR, one row per CDR3 protein. Here the sample spans approximately 350,000 distinct CDR3 sequences, more than 45% being singletons. Sequences were obtained from blood. Receptors were obtained from a man in his 60s in good health.

The chain has TRBV10-3 and TRBJ2-5; 14 nucleotides match TRBD2. Germline-derived CDR1 and CDR2 are ENHRY and SYGVKD. V trimming: 10 bases; J trimming: 7 bases; junction bases outside the gene matches: 8. The length of the CDR3 is 14 residues. CDR3 bases: TGTGCCAGTGGACTAGCGGGGGGATTCGGGACCCAGTACTTC. Translation gives CASGLAGGFGTQYF.

The rearrangement links TRBV30 to TRBJ2-5, with D tentatively TRBD1 or TRBD2 (6 bases each). The DNA end is more similar to TRBJ2-7, so the J call may be wrong. Germline V gene data show CDR1 as GTSNPN and CDR2 as SVGIG (reference sequence). This CDR3 is 12 amino acids long. CDR3 coding DNA: TGTGCCTGGGACAAGGGGGGCCCCGAGCAGTACTTC. Translating it yields CAWDKGGPEQYF.

The chain carries TRBV30 and TRBJ1-2; D is unresolved. The CDR3 has 11 amino acids. The germline V gene has CDR1 GTSNPN and CDR2 SVGIG (reference sequence). The germline V and J ends were trimmed by 3 bases and 8 bases, with 10 bases remaining between them. The CDR3 loop is CAWSQREGYTF. The CDR3 nucleotides read TGTGCCTGGAGCCAAAGGGAGGGCTACACCTTC.

This clonotype was detected once. The V gene is TRBV13, the J gene TRBJ2-3; TRBD1 is a possible D gene (6 bases). Trimming pared 5 bases from V and 1 base from J, leaving 22 bases between. Germline CDR1 reads PRHDT; CDR2 reads FYEKMQ (reference sequence). The CDR3 runs to 18 residues. The CDR3 coding sequence is TGTGCCAGCAGCGGAACGTCAAACAGGGACCTTGGCACAGATACGCAGTATTTT. It is translated as CASSGTSNRDLGTDTQYF.

This chain joins TRBV13 and TRBJ2-7; 13 bases align to TRBD2. Trimming at V came to 6 bases and at J to 2 bases, leaving 4 bases not matched to a gene. This CDR3 is 15 amino acids long. The germline V gene encodes CDR1 PRHDT and CDR2 FYEKMQ (reference sequence). The CDR3 bases are TGTGCCAGCAGAGAAGGGACTAGCGGGACCTACGAGCAGTACTTC. Protein: CASREGTSGTYEQYF.

This clonotype was seen many times. The chain recombines TRBV7-9 with TRBJ2-6, with 8 bases that match TRBD2. J gave up 12 bases and V 5 bases, and 15 bases lay outside the gene matches. Germline-derived CDR1 and CDR2 are SEHNR and FQNEAQ (reference sequence). There are 16 residues in the CDR3. The CDR3 spells CASSPGLALKAGVLTF. CDR3 DNA sequence: TGTGCCAGCAGCCCAGGACTAGCCCTTAAGGCTGGCGTCCTGACTTTC.

The V gene is TRBV5-5, the J gene TRBJ2-1, with 9 nucleotides matching TRBD1. Germline loops: CDR1 SGHKS, CDR2 YYEKEE (reference sequence). This CDR3 spans 15 amino acids. The ends lost 3 bases at V and 4 bases at J; junction bases unmatched: 5. CDR3 in amino acids: CASSSTGQGYNEQFF. The CDR3 bases are TGTGCCAGCAGCTCTACTGGACAGGGGTACAATGAGCAGTTCTTC. Combining the CDR3 with reference TRBV5-5 and TRBJ2-1 gives the whole variable domain DAGVTQSPTHLIKTRGQQVTLRCSPISGHKSVSWYQQVLGQGPQFIFQYYEKEERGRGNFPDRFSARQFPNYSSELNVNALLLGDSALYLCASSSTGQGYNEQFFGPGTRLTVL.

Only one count was recorded for this clonotype. The chain has TRBV5-1 and TRBJ2-1; no clear D. The germline CDR1 and CDR2 sequences are SGHRS and YFSETQ. Trimming took off 1 base at V and 13 bases at J, with 12 bases between the two ends. This CDR3 is built from 12 residues. CDR3 in DNA: TGCGCCAGCAGCTTGCGAGGAGAGACCCAGTTCTTC. Protein product: CASSLRGETQFF.

This chain links TRBV29-1 with TRBJ2-1; a possible D gene is TRBD1 (6 bases). CDR3 size: 12 residues. Trimming removed 3 bases at V and 7 bases at J, with 10 bases between. CDR1 SQVTM and CDR2 ANQGSEA come from the germline V gene. CDR3 in amino acids: CSVDTGPNEQFF. CDR3 coding DNA: TGCAGCGTTGACACAGGGCCAAATGAGCAGTTCTTC.

This clonotype was seen more than once but under ten times. The V gene is TRBV5-6, the J gene TRBJ1-6, with 11 nucleotides matching TRBD1. Germline CDR1 SGHDT, CDR2 YYEEEE. V shed 6 bases and J 9 bases; nucleotides not matched to a gene: 2. The CDR3 is made up of 13 amino acids. CDR3: CASNGQGASPLHF. The CDR3 DNA follows: TGTGCCAGCAACGGACAGGGGGCTTCACCCCTCCACTTT.

This clonotype turned up a few times. Being one base from a much bigger clone, this may be a read error. The chain uses TRBV28 and TRBJ2-5; no reliable D call. CDR3 length: 13 amino acids. With 8 bases removed from V and 9 bases from J, the gap between germline ends came to 19 bases. Germline V lookup: CDR1 MDHEN, CDR2 SYDVKM. Here the CDR3 reads CASHPGPLIPQYF. CDR3 DNA sequence: TGTGCCAGCCACCCGGGCCCCCTGATCCCCCAGTACTTC. The full variable domain, with the rest looked up from reference TRBV28 and TRBJ2-5, is DVKVTQSSRYLVKRTGEKVFLECVQDMDHENMFWYRQDPGLGLRLIYFSYDVKMKEKGDIPEGYSVSREKKERFSLILESASTNQTSMYLCASHPGPLIPQYFGPGTRLLVL.

The chain links TRBV18 to TRBJ2-1; the D gene is possibly TRBD2 (5 bases). The V gene's germline CDR1 is KGHSH and CDR2 LQKENI. V was cut by 0 bases and J by 0 bases, with 12 bases left in between. CDR3 length equals 17 residues. DNA for the CDR3: TGTGCCAGCTCACCACCGGAGGCGACGAGCTCCTACAATGAGCAGTTCTTC. Protein sequence: CASSPPEATSSYNEQFF. Based on the CDR3 plus reference TRBV18 and TRBJ2-1, the full variable domain is NAGVMQNPRHLVRRRGQEARLRCSPMKGHSHVYWYRQLPEEGLKFMVYLQKENIIDESGMPKERFSAEFPKEGPSILRIQQVVRGDSAAYFCASSPPEATSSYNEQFFGPGTRLTVL.

The genes are TRBV21-1 and TRBJ2-7; TRBD1 is the table's D call and was not checked against the DNA. TRBV21-1 is marked as a pseudogene. The CDR3 consists of 11 residues. DNA of the CDR3: TGTGCCAGCAGCAATGACACGGGCCTGTACTTC. Amino acid sequence: CASSNDTGLYF.

This clonotype was counted many times. The V call is TRBV20-1, the J call TRBJ1-3; no firm D call. Germline assignment: CDR1 DFQATT and CDR2 SNEGSKA (reference sequence). This CDR3 region has 15 residues. The CDR3 sequence: CRFSKRIGAGNTIYF. In DNA, the CDR3 is TGCAGGTTCTCTAAAAGGATTGGAGCTGGAAACACCATATATTTT.

In its sample, this clonotype was seen a few times. V is TRBV27 and J is TRBJ2-7; 10 nucleotides line up with TRBD2. The CDR3 runs to 18 residues. The V gene's germline CDR1 is MNHEY and CDR2 SMNVEV (reference sequence). V lost 6 bases, J lost 0 bases, and 14 bases stayed unmatched. This CDR3 is CASSTVTSPSGSSYEQYF. Here the CDR3 DNA reads TGTGCCAGCAGCACTGTGACATCACCTAGCGGGAGCTCCTACGAGCAGTACTTC.

The chain has TRBV12-3 or TRBV12-4 and TRBJ1-2; D call uncertain. CDR3 size: 12 residues. Trimming stripped 5 bases from V and 6 bases from J, with 10 bases between. The CDR3 protein is CASSISLDGYTF. CDR3 coding DNA: TGTGCCAGCAGTATATCCCTAGATGGCTACACCTTC.

The rearrangement joins TRBV7-2 to TRBJ1-5; possible D gene TRBD1, 5 bases. Germline CDR1 is SGHTA and CDR2 is FQGNSA. V was shortened by 1 base and J by 7 bases, with 11 bases between the two germline ends. This CDR3 region has 14 residues. CDR3 in amino acids: CASSLGQGMQPQHF. The CDR3 coding sequence is TGTGCCAGCAGCTTAGGTCAGGGAATGCAGCCCCAGCATTTT.

The rearrangement uses TRBV7-9 and TRBJ2-3, with TRBD2 matching over 10 bases. The CDR3 consists of 17 residues. V was clipped by 5 bases and J by 1 base; unmatched bases: 9. Germline assignment: CDR1 SEHNR and CDR2 FQNEAQ (reference sequence). This CDR3 is CASSPPPSGRRTDTQYF. CDR3 nucleotide sequence: TGTGCCAGCAGCCCCCCCCCTAGCGGGAGACGCACAGATACGCAGTATTTT.